This T cell receptor (beta chain) was sequenced during a study of shared clonotypes between healthy human individuals. As for the study in general: CD4 naive and memory got three plates each, CD8 naive two, CD8 memory one.

Libraries were prepared by immunoSEQ multiplex PCR; TCRdb keeps only in-frame clonotypes and omits some of them. The repertoire consists of millions of clones, with just under 95% occurring once and the leading ten covering around 1.1%. The CDR3 runs 10 residues. The ends were cut back, 7 bases at V and 3 bases at J, with 6 bases in the middle. Germline V gene data show CDR1 as SQVTM and CDR2 as ANQGSEA. Naive-designated CD8 cells lacked CD45RO, were positively enriched for CCR7, and omitted terminally differentiated effector memory CD45RA+ cells. This receptor was obtained from a man aged 18 to 29 in good health. The rearrangement links TRBV29-1 to TRBJ1-2; no reliable D call. Specimen: naive CD8+ T cells sorted from blood. The CDR3 reads CSDSDYGYTF. In DNA, the CDR3 is TGCAGCGACTCTGACTATGGCTACACCTTC.